This TCR beta chain was recovered during a study of blood T cell repertoires in COVID-19. Study context: Spain, Italy and the United States supplied samples that represented acute and convalescent COVID-19. The analysed material was cDNA or gDNA that came from T cells, B-cell-depleted T cells, or PBMCs.

Authors' data handling: Reference gene primers were amplified, and this amplification served to estimate nucleated cell counts. Using immunoSEQ multiplex PCR, the repertoire was profiled, and TCRdb retains in-frame clones only, with some absent. V and J calls and clone size come straight from that table; D and trimming were deduced from the DNA. The sample includes roughly 170,000 clones, roughly 80% of them seen just once. Germline V gene sequence: CDR1 ENHRY, CDR2 SYGVKD. V trimming: 6 bases; J trimming: 6 bases; junction bases outside the gene matches: 7. This CDR3 has 14 residues. Those who participated ranged in age from roughly 18 to 100 years and resided in around 22 US areas.

The sample consisted of PBMCs or T cells enriched from blood (not recorded which). The sequence came from a woman aged 35 to 49 with acute COVID-19. The chain employs TRBV10-3 and TRBJ1-2; 10 bases are a match to TRBD1. CDR3 nucleotides: TGTGCCATCAGCCGGGACAGGGGTTGGGATGGCTACACCTTC. This gives the protein CAISRDRGWDGYTF.